The next 21 T cell receptor beta chains were all read from a single sample in a study of blood T cell repertoires in COVID-19. Using immunoSEQ multiplex PCR, the repertoire was profiled, and TCRdb retains in-frame clones only, with some absent. This sample has around 160,000 clones, with approximately 88% found just once. The sample comprised peripheral blood. These receptors were collected from a man aged 55-75 years with acute or convalescent COVID-19.

The chain couples TRBV19 to TRBJ2-5; TRBD1 is a possible D gene (5 bases). V was clipped by 5 bases and J by 6 bases, with 13 bases between them. Germline lookup yields CDR1 LNHDA and CDR2 SQIVND (reference sequence). The CDR3 length is 13 residues. CDR3 nucleotides: TGTGCCAGTAGTCCCCAGGGCTTGAAGACCCAGTACTTC. Translating gives CASSPQGLKTQYF. The full variable domain, with the rest looked up from reference TRBV19 and TRBJ2-5, is DGGITQSPKYLFRKEGQNVTLSCEQNLNHDAMYWYRQDPGQGLRLIYYSQIVNDFQKGDIAEGYSVSREKKESFPLTVTSAQKNPTAFYLCASSPQGLKTQYFGPGTRLLVL.

The chain links TRBV19 to TRBJ1-5; D remains unclear. V was trimmed by 4 bases and J by 3 bases, leaving 13 bases between them. CDR3 length: 15 amino acids. Germline-derived CDR1 and CDR2 are LNHDA and SQIVND (reference sequence). The CDR3 reads CASSTPWALNQPQHF. The CDR3 bases are TGTGCCAGTAGTACCCCCTGGGCCCTCAATCAGCCCCAGCATTTT.

The chain links TRBV12-5 to TRBJ2-2; a weak D match, TRBD1 (6 bases). The CDR3 length is 16 residues. V was trimmed by 3 bases and J by 4 bases, leaving 15 bases between them. Germline CDR1 LGHNT, CDR2 FRNRAP. The CDR3 DNA is TGTGCTAGTGGTTTCTCATACAGGGCGAGCACCGGGGAGCTGTTTTTT. Residues: CASGFSYRASTGELFF.

This clone was seen only a few times. This chain joins TRBV19 and TRBJ2-7; 7 bases agree with TRBD2. The CDR3 runs 13 residues. The V segment lost 3 bases and the J segment 2 bases; nucleotides outside the gene matches: 1. From germline, CDR1 is LNHDA and CDR2 SQIVND (reference sequence). The CDR3 sequence is CASSIGLAYEQYF. Written as DNA, the CDR3 is TGTGCCAGTAGTATCGGACTAGCCTACGAGCAGTACTTC. The whole variable domain, remainder taken from reference TRBV19 and TRBJ2-7, is DGGITQSPKYLFRKEGQNVTLSCEQNLNHDAMYWYRQDPGQGLRLIYYSQIVNDFQKGDIAEGYSVSREKKESFPLTVTSAQKNPTAFYLCASSIGLAYEQYFGPGTRLTVT.

V is TRBV2 and J is TRBJ2-3; 10 positions agree with TRBD2. Germline V gene data show CDR1 as SNHLY and CDR2 as FYNNEI. V trimming: 5 bases; J trimming: 6 bases; junction bases outside the gene matches: 11. The CDR3 is 16 amino acids. The DNA for the CDR3 is TGTGCCAGCAGTCCAACGACTAGCGGGTCAGGGGATACGCAGTATTTT. Its protein product is CASSPTTSGSGDTQYF.

The rearrangement links TRBV19 to TRBJ1-1; 7 bases map to TRBD1. CDR1 is LNHDA, CDR2 SQIVND, per germline (reference sequence). V gave up 4 bases and J gave up 7 bases; unmatched junction bases: 6. CDR3 length: 13 residues. CDR3 in DNA: TGTGCCAGTAGTACACGACAGGGACTTGAAGCTTTCTTT. This translates into CASSTRQGLEAFF.

The CDR3, as DNA: TGTGCCAGCAGCTCACAGGATCAGCCCCAGCATTTT. It encodes CASSSQDQPQHF. This rearrangement joins TRBV7-9 to TRBJ1-5; a possible D gene is TRBD1 (5 bases). This CDR3 comprises 12 residues. V dropped 4 bases and J dropped 5 bases, with 6 bases sitting between them. Germline loops: CDR1 SEHNR, CDR2 FQNEAQ (reference sequence). The full variable domain, its missing parts supplied by reference TRBV7-9 and TRBJ1-5, is DTGVSQNPRHKITKRGQNVTFRCDPISEHNRLYWYRQTLGQGPEFLTYFQNEAQLEKSRLLSDRFSAERPKGSFSTLEIQRTEQGDSAMYLCASSSQDQPQHFGDGTRLSIL.

V usage is TRBV6-5 and J usage is TRBJ1-4; 7 nucleotides line up with TRBD1. Unmatched junction bases numbered 4, after V lost 7 bases and J lost 5 bases. The germline gives CDR1 MNHEY, CDR2 SVGAGI. The CDR3 consists of 13 residues. CDR3 amino acids: CASMMTGNEKLFF. The CDR3 DNA is TGTGCCAGCATGATGACAGGGAATGAAAAACTGTTTTTT.

This clone was counted once. This chain joins TRBV9 and TRBJ1-2; TRBD1 agrees at 9 bases. CDR3 length: 22 residues. Per the germline V gene, CDR1 is SGDLS and CDR2 is YYNGEE. V shed 2 bases, J shed 4 bases, and the junction held 27 bases outside the gene matches. This chain's CDR3 is CASSVEQGAQAGGPAQLYGYTF. DNA for the CDR3: TGTGCCAGCAGCGTTGAACAGGGGGCGCAAGCAGGAGGACCGGCACAACTCTATGGCTACACCTTC.

This clone was observed a single time. This chain links TRBV4-3 with TRBJ1-4; possible D gene TRBD1, 5 bases. Germline CDR1 is LGHNA and CDR2 is YSLEER. With 3 bases removed from V and 4 bases from J, the gap between germline ends came to 15 bases. The CDR3 loop spans 16 amino acids. The CDR3 DNA sequence: TGCGCCAGCAGCCAGCATCCCCAGGGTTTTAATGAAAAACTGTTTTTT. This translates into CASSQHPQGFNEKLFF.

V usage is TRBV5-6 and J usage is TRBJ1-2; D not certain. Germline V gives CDR1 SGHDT, CDR2 YYEEEE. Trimming stripped 4 bases from V and 2 bases from J, with 9 bases between. This CDR3 region has 13 residues. The CDR3 protein is CASSEGLNYGYTF. DNA of the CDR3: TGTGCCAGCAGCGAAGGACTGAACTATGGCTACACCTTC.

The chain employs TRBV7-2 and TRBJ1-3; no clear D gene. V lost 6 bases, J lost 0 bases, and 15 bases lay in between. In germline, CDR1 is SGHTA, CDR2 FQGNSA. The CDR3 covers 16 residues. Here the CDR3 reads CASRPSPGASGNTIYF. In DNA, the CDR3 is TGTGCCAGCAGACCTTCTCCCGGTGCCTCTGGAAACACCATATATTTT.

This rearrangement joins TRBV5-6 to TRBJ2-3; D ambiguous. Germline V lookup: CDR1 SGHDT, CDR2 YYEEEE. V was trimmed by 0 bases and J by 7 bases, leaving 6 bases between them. The CDR3 is 12 amino acids. As DNA, the CDR3 is TGTGCCAGCAGCTTGGGGGCGCATACGCAGTATTTT. Translated, it gives CASSLGAHTQYF.

The J gene is TRBJ1-1, the V gene TRBV11-2; no clear D. CDR3 length: 16 amino acids. Germline CDR1 is SGHAT and CDR2 is FQNNGV. V was cut by 1 base and J by 0 bases, with 12 bases left in between. The CDR3 bases are TGTGCCAGCAGCTTAGGGGGAGTCTCCATGAACACTGAAGCTTTCTTT. It translates to CASSLGGVSMNTEAFF.

In nucleotides, the CDR3 is TGTGCCAGCAGTTTGCGGGGGTATGGCTACACCTTC. It codes for CASSLRGYGYTF. The chain couples TRBV28 to TRBJ1-2, with D possibly matching TRBD1 (5 bases). Trimming took 3 bases from V and 5 from J, leaving 7 bases between them. Germline CDR1 MDHEN, CDR2 SYDVKM. The CDR3 length is 12 residues.

The rearrangement joins TRBV5-6 to TRBJ1-1; 7 bases align to TRBD1. This CDR3 comprises 18 residues. CDR1 is SGHDT, CDR2 YYEEEE, per germline. The J segment lost 4 bases and the V segment lost 2 bases, leaving 17 bases of the junction unmatched. The CDR3 coding sequence is TGTGCCAGCAGCTTCGATTCCGTACAGGGGCTCGGCGGCACTGAAGCTTTCTTT. Translating gives CASSFDSVQGLGGTEAFF. The variable domain in full, with the rest retrieved from reference TRBV5-6 and TRBJ1-1, is DAGVTQSPTHLIKTRGQQVTLRCSPKSGHDTVSWYQQALGQGPQFIFQYYEEEERQRGNFPDRFSGHQFPNYSSELNVNALLLGDSALYLCASSFDSVQGLGGTEAFFGQGTRLTVV.

This clone was detected only a few times. This chain links TRBV6-6 with TRBJ2-2; weak D call: TRBD1 (6 bases). This CDR3 has 15 residues. Between the trimmed V and J ends, which lost 2 bases and 6 bases, there was a span of 13 bases. Looked up from germline, CDR1 is MNHNY and CDR2 is SVGAGI (reference sequence). The CDR3 coding sequence is TGTGCCAGCAGTTACCCCCACAGGGACCCCGGGGAGCTGTTTTTT. Residues: CASSYPHRDPGELFF.

This chain uses TRBV18 with TRBJ1-1, with D uncertain. This CDR3 has 15 amino acids. V was clipped by 3 bases and J by 0 bases, with 11 bases between them. Germline lookup yields CDR1 KGHSH and CDR2 LQKENI. The CDR3 DNA follows: TGTGCCAGCTCACCGACGACTGGCATGAACACTGAAGCTTTCTTT. Translating gives CASSPTTGMNTEAFF.

A note on this clone: The identical CDR3 is also encoded by other nucleotide sequences in the sample. V gene TRBV9 combines with J gene TRBJ2-5; 12 bases map to TRBD2. After removal of 6 bases from V and 5 bases from J, the junction contained 8 bases not matched to a gene. CDR1 is SGDLS, CDR2 YYNGEE, per germline. The CDR3 contains 15 residues. The CDR3 bases are TGTGCCAGCAACCTAGCGGGGGGGCCGGGGGAGACCCAGTACTTC. Its translation: CASNLAGGPGETQYF.

V and J are TRBV4-1 and TRBJ1-6; D gene unclear. This CDR3 contains 17 residues. From germline, CDR1 is MGHRA and CDR2 YSYEKL. V lost 0 bases to trimming and J lost 0 bases, with 9 bases between them. The CDR3 DNA reads as TGCGCCAGCAGCCAAGATCTGGAGAGCTCCTATAATTCACCCCTCCACTTT. Translated: CASSQDLESSYNSPLHF.

This clone came up once. V gene TRBV7-2 combines with J gene TRBJ2-3, with TRBD2 as a possible D gene (6 bases). The CDR3 is made up of 14 amino acids. Trimming left V 5 bases short and J 5 bases short, with 14 bases between. Germline values: CDR1 SGHTA, CDR2 FQGNSA. Here the CDR3 DNA reads TGTGCCAGCAGCACCGGGACGGGACTAGATACGCAGTATTTT. It encodes CASSTGTGLDTQYF.